This TCR beta chain originates from a study of T cells in narcolepsy. For the study at large: Donors had narcolepsy type 1 or type 2, or were healthy controls. Findings of the study overall: Comparing one patient's CSF and blood CD4+ clonotypes highlighted HCRT- and TRIB2-specific autoreactive clonotypes. Blood of same and different patients, but not healthy controls, reportedly held recurring autoreactive clonotypes.

Notes on this clone: What it recognizes is unknown.

The V end lost 0 bases, the J end lost 4 bases, and 12 bases lay between the germline ends. Germline CDR1 is SGHTA and CDR2 is FQGNSA. This CDR3 region has 16 residues. Sequencing used immunoSEQ multiplex PCR; TCRdb keeps in-frame clones, though not all of them. The data show roughly 10,000 clones, roughly three quarters seen once. The sample taken for sequencing was CD45RA- memory CD8+ T cells from PBMCs. The chain couples TRBV7-2 to TRBJ1-4; D is ambiguous. This clonotype was obtained from a human donor with narcolepsy. CDR3 bases: TGTGCCAGCAGCTTAGCAGGTGAAGGAAATAATGAAAAACTGTTTTTT. Translation: CASSLAGEGNNEKLFF. Looking up the rest from reference TRBV7-2 and TRBJ1-4 gives the full variable domain: GAGVSQSPSNKVTEKGKDVELRCDPISGHTALYWYRQSLGQGLEFLIYFQGNSAPDKSGLPSDRFSAERTGGSVSTLTIQRTQQEDSAVYLCASSLAGEGNNEKLFFGSGTQLSVL.